The source of this T cell receptor (beta chain) is a study of T-cell reconstitution after alpha-beta-depleted transplantation in children. The CDR3 contains 13 residues. Germline V lookup: CDR1 SGHDT, CDR2 YYEEEE. V was pared by 3 bases and J by 3 bases, with 9 bases between. Broader study findings: By one year post-transplant, T-cell counts and diversity largely arose from T cells that were newly produced. Several hundred expanded graft clones reportedly gave rise to the alpha-beta T cells present about two months after transplant.

Unique molecular identifiers were incorporated during preparation of the TCRbeta library. One entry per CDR3 protein results from TCRdb running MiXCR on the PCR reads. The sample contains over 150,000 distinct CDR3 sequences, roughly 6.3% of which appear only once. This clonotype was detected ten times or more. Its antigen is still unknown. The sequencing here drew on PBMCs, taken before TCRalphabeta/CD19-depleted stem cell transplant. The sequence was obtained from a girl in the first two years of life with combined immunodeficiency, due to receive a stem cell transplant. The gene calls are TRBV5-6 and TRBJ1-2, with D unresolved. The CDR3 spells CASSYGPDYGYTF. CDR3 nucleotide sequence: TGTGCCAGCAGCTACGGACCTGACTATGGCTACACCTTC.